The present TCR beta chain was sequenced within a study of regulatory T cells in long-lasting Graves disease. Study-level results: With persistent disease, TRBV28, TRBJ1-2 and TRBJ2-5 were the favored segments.

CDR1 is SGHDT and CDR2 is YYEEEE in the germline V gene. The CDR3 length is 16 residues. The V gene end was trimmed by 4 bases and the J gene end by 2 bases; junction bases not matched to a gene: 6. This sample's time point: persistent/refractory GD, antithyroid drugs over 5 years with positive TRAb. After RNA was extracted from PBMCs, the TCR library was made from it. Investigators prepared the TCR beta libraries by applying iRepertoire HTBI primers and Arm-PCR of CDR3 regions. TCRdb used MiXCR to reprocess the multiplex PCR reads, holding one entry per CDR3 protein. The repertoire holds 450,000 or so distinct CDR3 sequences, 20% seen once, with less than 9% in the top ten. Points on this clonotype: What it binds is not known.

Here the sequenced sample was peripheral blood mononuclear cells (PBMCs), taken when the disease was refractory, from a patient treated with antithyroid drugs. The V call is TRBV5-6, the J call TRBJ1-3, with TRBD1 identical over 10 bases. The clonotype comes from a female donor with Graves disease. The CDR3 region has the DNA TGTGCCAGCAGCATCCCCGGGACAGGGGCTGGAAACACCATATATTTT. This encodes CASSIPGTGAGNTIYF. The full variable domain, with the rest looked up from reference TRBV5-6 and TRBJ1-3, is DAGVTQSPTHLIKTRGQQVTLRCSPKSGHDTVSWYQQALGQGPQFIFQYYEEEERQRGNFPDRFSGHQFPNYSSELNVNALLLGDSALYLCASSIPGTGAGNTIYFGEGSWLTVV.